This T cell receptor beta chain emerged from a study of cytomegalovirus exposure and HLA in healthy donors. Germline V gene data show CDR1 as MDHEN and CDR2 as SYDVKM. V shed 7 bases and J shed 3 bases, with 17 bases lying between them. This CDR3 is 15 amino acids long. 60 Vbeta and 13 Jbeta primers were used in PCR. Sequencing was performed with immunoSEQ multiplex PCR; in TCRdb, only in-frame clones are kept and a portion is missing. The sample lists 170,000 or so clones; 80% to 85% were seen once. Likely unrecorded immune exposures existed in these nominally healthy donors. The table lists this clone with a count of one.

The receptor's source is a man aged 45-65 years in good health and CMV-seronegative. The genes are TRBV28 and TRBJ2-3; maybe TRBD2 (5 bases). The sequenced sample was PBMCs. The CDR3: CASTPHNPGTDTQYF. The CDR3 coding sequence is TGTGCCAGCACGCCCCACAACCCGGGGACAGATACGCAGTATTTT.